Listed here are 13 T cell receptor beta chains from one sample, sequenced in a study of blood T cells in healthy people across ages. The use of a sample-barcoded 5' primer and a J-beta primer mix characterized a second PCR of roughly 7 to 11 cycles. TCRdb itself ran the 5' RACE reads through MiXCR, one entry per CDR3 protein. The table records roughly 1,500,000 distinct CDR3 sequences, 42% of them present only once. The sample was blood. Receptors were obtained from a woman aged 18 to 35 in good health.

This clonotype was observed a single time. The chain uses TRBV5-1 and TRBJ2-3, with 9 bases lining up with TRBD2. There are 14 residues in the CDR3. V shed 3 bases and J 7 bases; nucleotides not matched to a gene: 6. Looked up from germline, CDR1 is SGHRS and CDR2 is YFSETQ. In DNA, the CDR3 is TGCGCCAGCAGCTCGAGTAGCGGGAGCTATACGCAGTATTTT. Its protein product is CASSSSSGSYTQYF. The variable domain in full, completed from reference TRBV5-1 and TRBJ2-3, reads KAGVTQTPRYLIKTRGQQVTLSCSPISGHRSVSWYQQTPGQGLQFLFEYFSETQRNKGNFPGRFSGRQFSNSRSEMNVSTLELGDSALYLCASSSSSGSYTQYFGPGTRLTVL.

V is TRBV6-1 and J is TRBJ2-1; 10 bases are shared with TRBD2. CDR1 is MNHNS and CDR2 is SASEGT in the germline V gene. This CDR3 comprises 14 residues. V shed 8 bases, J shed 7 bases, and the junction held 8 bases outside the gene matches. This CDR3 reads CASERLAGVNEQFF. The CDR3 nucleotides are TGTGCCAGCGAGAGGCTAGCGGGAGTTAATGAGCAGTTCTTC.

This rearrangement joins TRBV12-3 or TRBV12-4 to TRBJ1-2; 9 bases fit TRBD1. The CDR3 totals 14 residues. V was clipped by 8 bases and J by 6 bases; unmatched bases: 10. The CDR3 DNA follows: TGTGCCAGCGGTTCAACAGGGGGCATCGATGGCTACACCTTC. This sequence encodes CASGSTGGIDGYTF.

This clonotype was picked up a small number of times. This chain connects TRBV6-1 to TRBJ2-3, with TRBD2 matching over 12 bases. The CDR3 loop spans 18 amino acids. Trimming at V came to 6 bases and at J to 4 bases, leaving 14 bases not matched to a gene. Looked up from germline, CDR1 is MNHNS and CDR2 is SASEGT. The CDR3 is CASSDPGLAGGRADTQYF. The CDR3 DNA reads TGTGCCAGCAGCGATCCGGGACTAGCGGGCGGCAGGGCAGATACGCAGTATTTT.

This sequence joins TRBV20-1 and TRBJ2-2, with D maybe TRBD1 (6 bases). CDR3 length equals 14 residues. Trimming pared 5 bases from V and 0 bases from J, leaving 10 bases between. From germline, CDR1 is DFQATT and CDR2 SNEGSKA (reference sequence). The CDR3 nucleotides are TGCAGTGCTGGATGGACAGCGAACACCGGGGAGCTGTTTTTT. Translation: CSAGWTANTGELFF.

The chain uses TRBV20-1 and TRBJ1-2; possible D gene TRBD1, 5 bases. In germline, CDR1 is DFQATT, CDR2 SNEGSKA (reference sequence). This CDR3 spans 13 amino acids. V was clipped by 4 bases and J by 1 base, with 10 bases between them. The CDR3 here is CSAIGGINYGYTF. For the CDR3, the DNA is TGCAGTGCTATCGGGGGGATTAACTATGGCTACACCTTC.

The J gene is TRBJ1-4, the V gene TRBV2; tentative D call: TRBD1 (5 bases). Between the trimmed V and J ends, which lost 5 bases and 10 bases, there was a span of 8 bases. The germline V gene has CDR1 SNHLY and CDR2 FYNNEI. The CDR3 is made up of 11 amino acids. In DNA, the CDR3 is TGTGCCAGCAGTTATACAGGAAAACTGTTTTTT. Residues: CASSYTGKLFF.

The chain recombines TRBV6-6 with TRBJ2-5, with a weak D call TRBD2 (5 bases). V lost 2 bases and J 1 base, leaving 14 bases between the germline ends. Germline V lookup: CDR1 MNHNY, CDR2 SVGAGI (reference sequence). This CDR3 has 16 residues. CDR3 bases: TGTGCCAGCAGTTACCCGGTGGCGGGCCGCCAAGAGACCCAGTACTTC. It is translated as CASSYPVAGRQETQYF.

The V and J genes are TRBV30 and TRBJ2-6; tentative D call: TRBD2 (6 bases). Germline CDR1 reads GTSNPN; CDR2 reads SVGIG (reference sequence). V shed 0 bases and J shed 0 bases, with 12 bases lying between them. There are 17 residues in the CDR3. The CDR3 loop reads CAWSVLLTSSGANVLTF. The DNA for the CDR3 is TGTGCCTGGAGTGTTCTACTGACTAGCTCTGGGGCCAACGTCCTGACTTTC.

In this sample, this clonotype turned up a few times. The chain has TRBV7-2 and TRBJ2-3, with D unclear. Germline V CDR1 and CDR2: SGHTA, FQGNSA. The CDR3 contains 16 residues. V gave up 4 bases and J gave up 2 bases, with 16 bases separating them. This CDR3 reads CASSSQPGQPTDTQYF. In DNA form, the CDR3 reads TGTGCCAGCAGCTCGCAGCCGGGCCAACCCACAGATACGCAGTATTTT.

The J gene is TRBJ2-3, the V gene TRBV7-6, with TRBD2 matching over 10 bases. V shed 6 bases and J 6 bases; nucleotides not matched to a gene: 9. The CDR3 spans 15 residues. Germline V gene sequence: CDR1 SGHVS, CDR2 FNYEAQ. CDR3 sequence reads: CASSPLAGVPDTQYF. The CDR3 DNA reads TGTGCCAGCAGTCCTCTAGCGGGAGTCCCCGATACGCAGTATTTT. The entire variable domain, with the rest obtained from reference TRBV7-6 and TRBJ2-3, is as follows: GAGVSQSPRYKVTKRGQDVALRCDPISGHVSLYWYRQALGQGPEFLTYFNYEAQQDKSGLPNDRFSAERPEGSISTLTIQRTEQRDSAMYRCASSPLAGVPDTQYFGPGTRLTVL.

The gene calls are TRBV5-6 and TRBJ2-2; 10 bases match TRBD2. V was clipped by 4 bases and J by 2 bases; unmatched bases: 5. This CDR3 contains 16 residues. CDR1 is SGHDT, CDR2 YYEEEE, per germline. CDR3 nucleotides: TGTGCCAGCAGCCCGGGACTAGCGATAAACACCGGGGAGCTGTTTTTT. Its translation is CASSPGLAINTGELFF.

The rearrangement uses TRBV20-1 and TRBJ2-1, with a tentative D call TRBD2 (5 bases). Germline CDR1 is DFQATT and CDR2 is SNEGSKA (reference sequence). The CDR3 has 16 residues. Deletions cut 1 base from V and 0 bases from J, with 13 bases between. The CDR3 is CSARAPQRSSYNEQFF. As DNA, the CDR3 is TGCAGTGCTAGAGCACCCCAGCGGAGCTCCTACAATGAGCAGTTCTTC.